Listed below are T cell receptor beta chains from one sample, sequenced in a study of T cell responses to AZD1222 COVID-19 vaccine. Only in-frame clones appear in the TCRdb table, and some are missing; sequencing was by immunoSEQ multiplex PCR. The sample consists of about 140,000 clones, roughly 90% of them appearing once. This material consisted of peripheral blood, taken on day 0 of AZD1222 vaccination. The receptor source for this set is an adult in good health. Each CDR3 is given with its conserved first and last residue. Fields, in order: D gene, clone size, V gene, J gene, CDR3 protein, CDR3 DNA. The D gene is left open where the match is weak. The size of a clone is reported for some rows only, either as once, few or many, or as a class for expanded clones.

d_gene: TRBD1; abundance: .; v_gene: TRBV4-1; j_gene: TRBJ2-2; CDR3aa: CASSQPGQGARTGELFF; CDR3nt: TGCGCCAGCAGCCAACCGGGACAGGGGGCGCGCACCGGGGAGCTGTTTTTT
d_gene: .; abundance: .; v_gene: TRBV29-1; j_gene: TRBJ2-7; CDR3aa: CSVRPDIYEQYF; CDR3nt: TGCAGCGTTCGCCCAGATATTTACGAGCAGTACTTC
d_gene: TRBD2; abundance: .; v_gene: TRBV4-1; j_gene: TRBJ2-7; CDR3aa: CASSQENLLADISYEQYF; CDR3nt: TGCGCCAGCAGCCAAGAAAACCTGCTAGCGGACATCTCCTACGAGCAGTACTTC
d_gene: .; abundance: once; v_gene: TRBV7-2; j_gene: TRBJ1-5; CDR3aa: CASSLVWNSNQPQHF; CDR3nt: TGTGCCAGCAGCTTAGTGTGGAATAGCAATCAGCCCCAGCATTTT
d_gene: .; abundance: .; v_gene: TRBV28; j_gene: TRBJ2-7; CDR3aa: CASSLLAGEQYF; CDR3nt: TGTGCCAGCAGTTTACTCGCCGGGGAGCAGTACTTC
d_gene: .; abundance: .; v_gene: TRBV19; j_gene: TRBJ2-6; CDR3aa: CASSTGGQSGANVLTF; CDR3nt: TGTGCCAGTAGTACGGGCGGCCAATCTGGGGCCAACGTCCTGACTTTC
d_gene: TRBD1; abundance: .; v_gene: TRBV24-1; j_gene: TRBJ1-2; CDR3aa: CATSDQGQGDGYTF; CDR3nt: TGTGCCACCAGTGACCAGGGACAGGGGGATGGCTACACCTTC
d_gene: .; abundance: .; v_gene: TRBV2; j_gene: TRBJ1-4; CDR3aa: CASVRGVAEKLFF; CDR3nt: TGTGCCAGCGTTCGTGGGGTTGCTGAAAAACTGTTTTTT
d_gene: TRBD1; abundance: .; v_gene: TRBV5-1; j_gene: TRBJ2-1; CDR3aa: CASSLGTGGGQFF; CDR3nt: TGCGCCAGCAGCCTAGGGACAGGGGGAGGGCAGTTCTTC
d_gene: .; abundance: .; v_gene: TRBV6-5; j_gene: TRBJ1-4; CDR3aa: CASSPGGGEKLFF; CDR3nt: TGTGCCAGCAGCCCCGGGGGGGGTGAAAAACTGTTTTTT
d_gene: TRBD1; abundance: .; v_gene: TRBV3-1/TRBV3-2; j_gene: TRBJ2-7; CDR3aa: CASSHSGGEQYF; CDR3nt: TGTGCCAGCAGCCATTCAGGGGGCGAGCAGTACTTC
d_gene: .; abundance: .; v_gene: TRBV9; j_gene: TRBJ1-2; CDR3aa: CASSVIERAGGYTF; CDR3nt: TGTGCCAGCAGCGTAATCGAGCGGGCGGGAGGCTACACCTTC
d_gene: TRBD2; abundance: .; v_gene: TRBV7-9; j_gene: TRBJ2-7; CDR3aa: CASSDRAGGTYEQYF; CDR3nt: TGTGCCAGCAGCGACAGAGCGGGGGGCACGTACGAGCAGTACTTC
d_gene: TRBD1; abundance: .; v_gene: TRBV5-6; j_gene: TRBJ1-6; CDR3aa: CASQIGTGTSSLHF; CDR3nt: TGTGCCAGCCAGATCGGGACAGGGACCTCCTCCCTCCACTTT
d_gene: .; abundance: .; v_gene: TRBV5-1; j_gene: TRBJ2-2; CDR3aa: CASSLETDTGELFF; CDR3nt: TGCGCCAGCAGCTTGGAAACAGACACCGGGGAGCTGTTTTTT
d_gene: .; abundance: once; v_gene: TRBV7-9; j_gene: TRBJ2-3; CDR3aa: CASSLATNRPTDTQYF; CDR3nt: TGTGCCAGCAGCTTAGCCACAAACAGACCCACAGATACGCAGTATTTT